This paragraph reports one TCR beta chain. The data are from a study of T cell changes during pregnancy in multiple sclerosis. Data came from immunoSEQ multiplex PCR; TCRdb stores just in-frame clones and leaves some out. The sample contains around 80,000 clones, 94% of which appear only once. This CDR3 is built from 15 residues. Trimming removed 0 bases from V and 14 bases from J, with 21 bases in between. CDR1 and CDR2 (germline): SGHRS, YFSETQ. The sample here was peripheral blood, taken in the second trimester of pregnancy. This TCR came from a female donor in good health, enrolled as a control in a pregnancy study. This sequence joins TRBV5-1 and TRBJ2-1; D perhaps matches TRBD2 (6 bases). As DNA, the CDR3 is TGCGCCAGCAGCTTGGACCCGGGAGACCCTTCGGGCAAGTTCTTC. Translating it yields CASSLDPGDPSGKFF.